These 13 T cell receptor beta chains were all obtained from the same sample, sequenced in a study of cytomegalovirus exposure and HLA in healthy donors. This PCR relied on a set of 60 Vbeta primers and 13 Jbeta primers. Here immunoSEQ multiplex PCR was the method, and the copy in TCRdb shows in-frame clones only, minus some. The sample consists of over 75,000 clones, approximately 80% of them appearing once. Sequenced input: PBMCs. These TCRs come from a woman aged 55-69 years in good health and CMV-seronegative.

The chain links TRBV10-2 to TRBJ1-1; possibly TRBD1 for D (5 bases). Germline CDR1 is WSHSY and CDR2 is SAAADI. V lost 3 bases and J 3 bases, leaving 14 bases between the germline ends. There are 15 residues in the CDR3. CDR3 amino acids: CASSEWDWQDTEAFF. As DNA, the CDR3 is TGCGCCAGCAGTGAATGGGACTGGCAGGACACTGAAGCTTTCTTT.

The chain uses TRBV7-6 and TRBJ2-3; 7 bases are a match to TRBD1. The V gene end was trimmed by 1 base and the J gene end by 0 bases; junction bases not matched to a gene: 7. Germline CDR1 reads SGHVS; CDR2 reads FNYEAQ. There are 17 residues in the CDR3. Here the CDR3 DNA reads TGTGCCAGCAGCTTAGTAGGGGGCCCACCTAGCACAGATACGCAGTATTTT. Protein product: CASSLVGGPPSTDTQYF.

The V gene is TRBV7-2, the J gene TRBJ1-1; D is perhaps TRBD1 (5 bases). The V end lost 4 bases, the J end lost 1 base, and 7 bases lay between the germline ends. CDR1 and CDR2 from the germline V gene are SGHTA and FQGNSA. The CDR3 spans 13 residues. Written as DNA, the CDR3 is TGTGCCAGCAGCTGGGGGGGGAACACTGAAGCTTTCTTT. The encoded protein is CASSWGGNTEAFF.

This clone was observed a handful of times. This sequence joins TRBV7-2 and TRBJ1-1; TRBD1 is a possible D gene (5 bases). CDR3 length equals 14 residues. With 4 bases removed from V and 4 bases from J, the gap between germline ends came to 13 bases. CDR1 and CDR2 from the germline V gene are SGHTA and FQGNSA. The CDR3 bases are TGTGCCAGCAGCTCAGGGTGGCTGCGCACTGAAGCTTTCTTT. This gives the protein CASSSGWLRTEAFF.

The chain employs TRBV9 and TRBJ2-2, with 7 bases matching TRBD1. J lost 6 bases, V lost 3 bases, and 5 bases had no gene match. Germline V gene sequence: CDR1 SGDLS, CDR2 YYNGEE. CDR3 length: 14 residues. CDR3 coding DNA: TGTGCCAGCAGCGGATTAGGGGGCGCCGGGGAGCTGTTTTTT. Its translation is CASSGLGGAGELFF.

This clone was seen once. This sequence joins TRBV12-5 and TRBJ1-2, with D unresolved. Trimming removed 0 bases from V and 4 bases from J, with 15 bases in between. CDR3 length: 16 amino acids. Germline V gene data show CDR1 as LGHNT and CDR2 as FRNRAP. The CDR3, as DNA: TGTGCTAGTGGTTTGGTAATCGCCTCCAGCGGCTATGGCTACACCTTC. It is translated as CASGLVIASSGYGYTF.

This rearrangement joins TRBV4-3 to TRBJ1-2, with 7 bases that match TRBD1. Germline loops: CDR1 LGHNA, CDR2 YSLEER. Unmatched junction bases numbered 3, after V lost 1 base and J lost 4 bases. CDR3 length: 14 amino acids. For the CDR3, the DNA is TGCGCCAGCAGCCAAGTAACAGGGGCCTATGGCTACACCTTC. Translating it yields CASSQVTGAYGYTF.

The count of this clone is one. The chain employs TRBV9 and TRBJ2-5; TRBD1 matches 7 bases. V lost 4 bases, J lost 7 bases, and 13 bases stayed unmatched. Germline V gene data show CDR1 as SGDLS and CDR2 as YYNGEE. The CDR3 length is 15 residues. The chain's CDR3 is CASSLGQADPGTQYF. The CDR3 DNA reads TGTGCCAGCAGCCTCGGACAGGCGGACCCAGGGACCCAGTACTTC.

J is TRBJ2-7 and V is TRBV29-1; D gene unclear. V was pared by 6 bases and J by 11 bases, with 17 bases between. Looked up from germline, CDR1 is SQVTM and CDR2 is ANQGSEA. CDR3 length: 11 amino acids. The CDR3, as DNA: TGCAGCGTCCAGAGAGAGGATTCGGAGTACTTC. Protein: CSVQREDSEYF.

The gene calls are TRBV10-3 and TRBJ2-7; 8 bases are shared with TRBD2. The V gene end was trimmed by 8 bases and the J gene end by 1 base; junction bases not matched to a gene: 7. The CDR3 loop spans 14 amino acids. CDR1 ENHRY and CDR2 SYGVKD come from the germline V gene. In DNA, the CDR3 is TGTGCCATCGCTGGGACTAGTCCTTCCTACGAGCAGTACTTC. Its protein product is CAIAGTSPSYEQYF.

V gene TRBV30 combines with J gene TRBJ1-5; D may be TRBD1 (5 bases). V lost 1 base and J 0 bases, leaving 7 bases between the germline ends. The CDR3 has 14 amino acids. Germline CDR1 is GTSNPN and CDR2 is SVGIG (reference sequence). The CDR3 sequence: CAWSGQYSNQPQHF. The CDR3 bases are TGTGCCTGGAGTGGACAGTATAGCAATCAGCCCCAGCATTTT.

The chain has TRBV6-1 and TRBJ2-3, with TRBD1 as a possible D gene (6 bases). The V end was cut by 3 bases, the J end by 5 bases, with 18 bases between. The germline V gene encodes CDR1 MNHNS and CDR2 SASEGT. The CDR3 contains 16 residues. Written as DNA, the CDR3 is TGTGCCAGCAGTGATCTCGCGGCAGGGGTTGGAGATACGCAGTATTTT. This encodes CASSDLAAGVGDTQYF.

This clone was observed once. This chain uses TRBV4-3 with TRBJ2-1; 10 positions agree with TRBD2. The junction had 6 bases not matched to a gene; V was cut back by 0 bases and J by 1 base. CDR1 and CDR2 (germline): LGHNA, YSLEER. The CDR3 has 18 residues. The CDR3 reads CASSQDSPSGGSYNEQFF. DNA of the CDR3: TGCGCCAGCAGCCAAGATTCGCCTAGCGGGGGTTCCTACAATGAGCAGTTCTTC.